Shown below are 8 T cell receptor beta chains from a single sample sequenced in a study of blood T cell repertoires in COVID-19. TCRdb keeps only in-frame clones here, not all; method: immunoSEQ multiplex PCR. Of roughly 97,000 clones detected, roughly 82% appear once; the ten largest clones hold 4% to 5.5%. The specimen was peripheral blood. Source of these receptors: a man in his 60s with acute or convalescent COVID-19.

The CDR3 region is CASGPLTGSLHF. Written as DNA, the CDR3 is TGTGCTAGTGGTCCCTTAACAGGGTCCCTCCACTTT. The rearrangement joins TRBV12-5 to TRBJ1-6; possible D gene TRBD1, 6 bases. Germline values: CDR1 LGHNT, CDR2 FRNRAP. V lost 5 bases and J lost 14, with 13 bases in between. The CDR3 sequence is 12 residues long.

This chain uses TRBV27 with TRBJ2-3; D may be TRBD1 (5 bases). Germline lookup yields CDR1 MNHEY and CDR2 SMNVEV (reference sequence). Trimming shortened V by 6 bases and J by 2 bases, and 9 bases separated the two germline ends. This CDR3 is 13 amino acids long. CDR3 coding DNA: TGTGCCAGCAGAAAGGGGAACACAGATACGCAGTATTTT. Translated, it gives CASRKGNTDTQYF.

The CDR3 is CASSLPLDRANTGELFF. DNA for the CDR3: TGTGCCAGCAGTTTACCTTTAGACAGGGCGAACACCGGGGAGCTGTTTTTT. V gene TRBV28 combines with J gene TRBJ2-2; 7 bases match TRBD1. The junction had 6 bases not matched to a gene; V was cut back by 2 bases and J by 0 bases. The germline gives CDR1 MDHEN, CDR2 SYDVKM. CDR3 length equals 17 residues.

This sequence joins TRBV9 and TRBJ2-1; D is undetermined. V lost 3 bases, J lost 0 bases, and 10 bases lay in between. Germline CDR1 SGDLS, CDR2 YYNGEE. CDR3 length: 15 amino acids. CDR3 nucleotides: TGTGCCAGCAGCGCATCGGTGAGCTCCTACAATGAGCAGTTCTTC. Translated, it gives CASSASVSSYNEQFF.

The V call is TRBV7-2, the J call TRBJ2-1, with 7 bases aligning to TRBD2. The germline V gene has CDR1 SGHTA and CDR2 FQGNSA. V dropped 5 bases and J dropped 4; count of bases not matched to a gene: 8. The CDR3 spans 15 residues. CDR3 amino acids: CASSLVAGPYNEQFF. CDR3 nucleotide sequence: TGTGCCAGCAGCCTGGTAGCGGGTCCTTACAATGAGCAGTTCTTC.

The CDR3: CASSLLAYEQFF. The CDR3 coding sequence is TGTGCCAGCAGCTTACTAGCTTATGAGCAGTTCTTC. The chain has TRBV7-2 and TRBJ2-1; D may be TRBD2 (5 bases). Germline loops: CDR1 SGHTA, CDR2 FQGNSA. Trimming shortened V by 2 bases and J by 8 bases, and 7 bases separated the two germline ends. CDR3 length equals 12 residues.

The genes are TRBV3-1 (or the pseudogene TRBV3-2) and TRBJ2-5; tentative D call: TRBD1 (6 bases). The germline gives CDR1 LGHDT, CDR2 YNNKEL (reference sequence). V lost 0 bases and J lost 5, with 19 bases in between. The CDR3 is 17 amino acids. CDR3 region: CASSQDPPGQGRETQYF. Written as DNA, the CDR3 is TGTGCCAGCAGCCAAGATCCTCCGGGGCAGGGGCGGGAGACCCAGTACTTC.

The CDR3: CASRKQGADTQYF. Written as DNA, the CDR3 is TGTGCCAGCAGAAAACAGGGGGCAGATACGCAGTATTTT. V and J are TRBV12-3 or TRBV12-4 and TRBJ2-3, with 8 bases lining up with TRBD1. The CDR3 runs to 13 residues. V shed 6 bases, J shed 4 bases, and the junction held 3 bases outside the gene matches.